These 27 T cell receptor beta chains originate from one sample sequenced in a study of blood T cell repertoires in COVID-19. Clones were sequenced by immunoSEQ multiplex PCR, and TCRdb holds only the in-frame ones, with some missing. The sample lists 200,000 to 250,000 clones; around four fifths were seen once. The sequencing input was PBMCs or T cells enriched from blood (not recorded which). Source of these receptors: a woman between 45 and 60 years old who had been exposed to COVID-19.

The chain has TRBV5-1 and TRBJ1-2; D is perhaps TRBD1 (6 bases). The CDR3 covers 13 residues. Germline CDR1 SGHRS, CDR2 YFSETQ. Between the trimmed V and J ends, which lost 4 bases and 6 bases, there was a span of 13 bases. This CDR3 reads CASSRGGGNGYTF. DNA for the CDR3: TGCGCCAGCAGCAGGGGCGGGGGCAATGGCTACACCTTC.

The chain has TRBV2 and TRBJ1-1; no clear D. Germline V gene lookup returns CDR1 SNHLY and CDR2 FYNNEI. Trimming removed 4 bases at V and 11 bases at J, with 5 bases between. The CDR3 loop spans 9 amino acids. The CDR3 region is CASSGGAFF. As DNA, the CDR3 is TGTGCCAGCAGTGGAGGGGCTTTCTTT.

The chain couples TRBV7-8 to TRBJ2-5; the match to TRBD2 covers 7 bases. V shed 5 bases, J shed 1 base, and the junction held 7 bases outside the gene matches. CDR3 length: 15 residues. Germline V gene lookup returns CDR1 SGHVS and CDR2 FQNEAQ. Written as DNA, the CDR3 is TGTGCCAGCAGCCGACTGGGAGGGTCCCAAGAGACCCAGTACTTC. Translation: CASSRLGGSQETQYF.

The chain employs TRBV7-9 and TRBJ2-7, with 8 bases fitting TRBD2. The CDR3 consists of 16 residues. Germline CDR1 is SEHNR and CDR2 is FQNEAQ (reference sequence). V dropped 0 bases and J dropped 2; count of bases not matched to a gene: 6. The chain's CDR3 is CASSLASPAGAYEQYF. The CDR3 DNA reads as TGTGCCAGCAGCTTAGCGTCTCCAGCGGGGGCCTACGAGCAGTACTTC.

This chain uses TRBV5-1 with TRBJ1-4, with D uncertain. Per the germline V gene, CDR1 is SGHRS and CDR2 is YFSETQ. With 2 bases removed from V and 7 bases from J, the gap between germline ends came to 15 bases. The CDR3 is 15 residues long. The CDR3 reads CASSFDILGSEKLFF. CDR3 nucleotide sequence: TGCGCCAGCAGCTTCGACATCCTGGGGAGTGAAAAACTGTTTTTT.

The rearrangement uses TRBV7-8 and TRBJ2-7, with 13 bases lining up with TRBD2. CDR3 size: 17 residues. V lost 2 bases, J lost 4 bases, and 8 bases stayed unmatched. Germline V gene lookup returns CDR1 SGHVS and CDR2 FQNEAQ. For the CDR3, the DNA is TGTGCCAGCAGCTTAACTAGCGGGGGGGCCGAGGTTTACGAGCAGTACTTC. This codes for CASSLTSGGAEVYEQYF.

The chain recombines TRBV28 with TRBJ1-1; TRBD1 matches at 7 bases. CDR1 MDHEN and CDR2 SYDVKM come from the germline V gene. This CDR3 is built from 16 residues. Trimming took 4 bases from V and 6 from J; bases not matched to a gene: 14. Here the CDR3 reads CASSSIEQGRKAEAFF. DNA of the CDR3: TGTGCCAGCAGTTCCATAGAACAGGGGAGAAAGGCTGAAGCTTTCTTT.

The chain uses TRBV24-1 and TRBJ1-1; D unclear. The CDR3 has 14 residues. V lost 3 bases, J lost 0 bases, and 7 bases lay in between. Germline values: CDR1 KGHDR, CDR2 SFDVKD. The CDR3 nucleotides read TGTGCCACCAGTGATGGAGGAATGAACACTGAAGCTTTCTTT. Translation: CATSDGGMNTEAFF.

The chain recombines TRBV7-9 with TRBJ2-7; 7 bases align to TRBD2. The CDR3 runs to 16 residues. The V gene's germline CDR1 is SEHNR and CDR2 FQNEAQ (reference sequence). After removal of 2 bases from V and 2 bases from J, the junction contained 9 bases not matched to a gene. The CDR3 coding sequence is TGTGCCAGCAGCTTAACAATGGGAGGGAACCCCTACGAGCAGTACTTC. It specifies CASSLTMGGNPYEQYF.

This CDR3 reads CAKQPAASGTQYF. In DNA form, the CDR3 reads TGCGCCAAACAACCGGCAGCCTCGGGGACCCAGTACTTC. The chain recombines TRBV5-1 with TRBJ2-5, with unresolved D. This CDR3 is 13 amino acids long. The germline gives CDR1 SGHRS, CDR2 YFSETQ. V was cut by 9 bases and J by 7 bases, with 19 bases left in between.

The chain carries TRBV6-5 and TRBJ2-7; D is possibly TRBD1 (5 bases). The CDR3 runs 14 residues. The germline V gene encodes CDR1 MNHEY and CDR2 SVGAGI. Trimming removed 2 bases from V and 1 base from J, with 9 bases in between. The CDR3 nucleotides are TGTGCCAGCAGTTACGAGAGACAGTCCTACGAGCAGTACTTC. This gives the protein CASSYERQSYEQYF.

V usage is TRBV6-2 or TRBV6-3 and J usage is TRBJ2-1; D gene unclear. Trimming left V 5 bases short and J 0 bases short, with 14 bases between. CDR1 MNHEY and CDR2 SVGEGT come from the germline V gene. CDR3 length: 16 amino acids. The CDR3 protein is CASSDPTLFSYNEQFF. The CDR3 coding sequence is TGTGCCAGCAGTGACCCGACTCTTTTCTCCTACAATGAGCAGTTCTTC.

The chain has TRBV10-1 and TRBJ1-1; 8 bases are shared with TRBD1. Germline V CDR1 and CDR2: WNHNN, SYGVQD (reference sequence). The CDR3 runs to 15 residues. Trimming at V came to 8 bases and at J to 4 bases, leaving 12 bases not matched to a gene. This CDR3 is CASSPHQGAATEAFF. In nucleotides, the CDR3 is TGCGCCAGCTCACCTCACCAGGGGGCCGCCACTGAAGCTTTCTTT.

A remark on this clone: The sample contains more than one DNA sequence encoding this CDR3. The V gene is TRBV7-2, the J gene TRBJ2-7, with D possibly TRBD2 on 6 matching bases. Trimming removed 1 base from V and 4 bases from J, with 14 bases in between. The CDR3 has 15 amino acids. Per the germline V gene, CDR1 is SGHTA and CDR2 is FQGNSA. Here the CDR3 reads CASSLGGGKAYEQYF. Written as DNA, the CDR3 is TGTGCCAGCAGCTTAGGGGGAGGAAAGGCATACGAGCAGTACTTC.

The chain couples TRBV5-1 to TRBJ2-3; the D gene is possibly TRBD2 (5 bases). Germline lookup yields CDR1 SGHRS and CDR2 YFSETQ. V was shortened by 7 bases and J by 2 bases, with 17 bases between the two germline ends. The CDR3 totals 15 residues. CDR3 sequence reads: CASRRADLNTDTQYF. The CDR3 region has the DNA TGCGCCAGCCGGCGGGCGGACCTCAACACAGATACGCAGTATTTT.

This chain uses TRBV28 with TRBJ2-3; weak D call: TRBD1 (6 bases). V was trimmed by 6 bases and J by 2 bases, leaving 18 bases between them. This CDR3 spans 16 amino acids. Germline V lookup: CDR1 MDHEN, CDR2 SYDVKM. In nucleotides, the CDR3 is TGTGCCAGCAGCCGCACCGGGACACCCGACACAGATACGCAGTATTTT. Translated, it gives CASSRTGTPDTDTQYF. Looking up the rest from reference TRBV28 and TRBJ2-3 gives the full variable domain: DVKVTQSSRYLVKRTGEKVFLECVQDMDHENMFWYRQDPGLGLRLIYFSYDVKMKEKGDIPEGYSVSREKKERFSLILESASTNQTSMYLCASSRTGTPDTDTQYFGPGTRLTVL.

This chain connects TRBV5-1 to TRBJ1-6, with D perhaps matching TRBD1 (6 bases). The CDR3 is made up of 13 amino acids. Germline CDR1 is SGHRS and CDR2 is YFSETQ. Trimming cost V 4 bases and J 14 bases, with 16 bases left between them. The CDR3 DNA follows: TGCGCCAGCAGCCTCCCTCAGGGGAAAACCCTCCACTTT. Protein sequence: CASSLPQGKTLHF.

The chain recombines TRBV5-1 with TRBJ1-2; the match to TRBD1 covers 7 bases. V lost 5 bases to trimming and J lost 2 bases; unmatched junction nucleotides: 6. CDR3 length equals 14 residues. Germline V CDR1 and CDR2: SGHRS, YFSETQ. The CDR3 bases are TGCGCCAGCAGTTCGACAGGGAGGAACTATGGCTACACCTTC. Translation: CASSSTGRNYGYTF.

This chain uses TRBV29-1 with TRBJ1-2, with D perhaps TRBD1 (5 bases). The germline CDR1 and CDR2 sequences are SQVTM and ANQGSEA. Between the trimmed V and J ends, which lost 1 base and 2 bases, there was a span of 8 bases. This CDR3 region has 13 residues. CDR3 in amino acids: CSVEGGGNYGYTF. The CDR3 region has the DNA TGCAGCGTTGAAGGGGGGGGAAACTATGGCTACACCTTC. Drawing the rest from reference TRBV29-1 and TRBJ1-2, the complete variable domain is SAVISQKPSRDICQRGTSLTIQCQVDSQVTMMFWYRQQPGQSLTLIATANQGSEATYESGFVIDKFPISRPNLTFSTLTVSNMSPEDSSIYLCSVEGGGNYGYTFGSGTRLTVV.

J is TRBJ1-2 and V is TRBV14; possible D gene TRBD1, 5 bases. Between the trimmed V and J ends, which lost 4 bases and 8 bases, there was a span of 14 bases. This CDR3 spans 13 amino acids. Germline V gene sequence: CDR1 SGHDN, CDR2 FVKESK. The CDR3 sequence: CASSPSQGRGYTF. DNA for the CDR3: TGTGCCAGCAGCCCCTCGCAGGGCAGGGGCTACACCTTC.

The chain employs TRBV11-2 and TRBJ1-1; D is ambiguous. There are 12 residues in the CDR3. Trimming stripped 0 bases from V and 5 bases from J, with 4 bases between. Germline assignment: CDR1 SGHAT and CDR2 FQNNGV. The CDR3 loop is CASSLDGTEAFF. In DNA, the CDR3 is TGTGCCAGCAGCTTAGACGGGACTGAAGCTTTCTTT.

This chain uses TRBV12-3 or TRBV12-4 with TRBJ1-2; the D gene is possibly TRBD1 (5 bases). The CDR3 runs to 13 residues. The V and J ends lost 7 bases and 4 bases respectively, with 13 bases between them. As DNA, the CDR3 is TGTGCCAGCACCCTGGACATCCCCTATGGCTACACCTTC. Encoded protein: CASTLDIPYGYTF.

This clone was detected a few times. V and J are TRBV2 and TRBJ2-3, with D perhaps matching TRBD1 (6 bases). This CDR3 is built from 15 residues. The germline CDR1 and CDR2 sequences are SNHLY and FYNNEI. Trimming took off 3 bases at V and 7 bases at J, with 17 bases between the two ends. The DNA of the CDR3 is TGTGCCAGCAGTGAGGGGACATCCCCTCGATATACGCAGTATTTT. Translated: CASSEGTSPRYTQYF. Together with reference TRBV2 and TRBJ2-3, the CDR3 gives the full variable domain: EPEVTQTPSHQVTQMGQEVILRCVPISNHLYFYWYRQILGQKVEFLVSFYNNEISEKSEIFDDQFSVERPDGSNFTLKIRSTKLEDSAMYFCASSEGTSPRYTQYFGPGTRLTVL.

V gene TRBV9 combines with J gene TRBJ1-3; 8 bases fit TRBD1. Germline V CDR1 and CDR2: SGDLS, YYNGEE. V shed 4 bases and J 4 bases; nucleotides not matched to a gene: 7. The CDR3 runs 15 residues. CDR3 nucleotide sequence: TGTGCCAGCAGCCAGGGGGCTCTCGAGGGAAACACCATATATTTT. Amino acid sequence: CASSQGALEGNTIYF.

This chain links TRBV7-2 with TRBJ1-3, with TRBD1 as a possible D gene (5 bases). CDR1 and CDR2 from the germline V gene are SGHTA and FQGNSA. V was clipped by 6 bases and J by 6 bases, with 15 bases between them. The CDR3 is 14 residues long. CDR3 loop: CASRTGGSENTIYF. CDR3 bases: TGTGCCAGCAGAACCGGGGGTAGCGAAAACACCATATATTTT.

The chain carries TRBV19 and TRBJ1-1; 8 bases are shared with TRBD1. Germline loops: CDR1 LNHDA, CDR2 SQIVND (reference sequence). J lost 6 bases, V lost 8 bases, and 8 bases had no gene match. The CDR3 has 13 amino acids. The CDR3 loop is CASANRGRAEAFF. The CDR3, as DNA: TGTGCCAGTGCTAACAGGGGGAGGGCTGAAGCTTTCTTT.

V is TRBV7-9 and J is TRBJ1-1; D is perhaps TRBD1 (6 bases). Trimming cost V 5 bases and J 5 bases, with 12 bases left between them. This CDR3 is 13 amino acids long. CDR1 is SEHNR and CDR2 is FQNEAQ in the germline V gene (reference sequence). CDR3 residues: CASSPRGKTEAFF. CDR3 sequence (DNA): TGTGCCAGCAGCCCAAGGGGGAAAACTGAAGCTTTCTTT.